Listed below are T cell receptor beta chains from one sample, sequenced in a study of Graves' ophthalmopathy and Graves' hyperthyroidism. TCRdb fed the multiplex PCR reads into MiXCR, producing one record per CDR3 protein. Among almost 750,000 distinct CDR3 sequences listed, 40% were seen once. The sample was peripheral blood. The source of these receptors is an adult man with Graves' ophthalmopathy. The CDR3 runs from the conserved cysteine through the conserved F or W. D genes are given only for firm matches. Where a row states a size, it is once, few, many or the class of an expanded clone; other rows omit it.

J gene: TRBJ1-1; D gene: NA; V gene: TRBV7-9; clone size: many; CDR3 DNA: TGTGCCAGCAGCGGGGGAGGTATGAACACTGAAGCTTTCTTT; CDR3 protein: CASSGGGMNTEAFF
J gene: TRBJ1-2; D gene: NA; V gene: TRBV10-3; clone size: NA; CDR3 DNA: TGTGCAATCAGCTCAGCCAGGGATGGCTACACCTTC; CDR3 protein: CAISSARDGYTF
J gene: TRBJ1-2; D gene: NA; V gene: TRBV6-1; clone size: NA; CDR3 DNA: TGTGCCAGCAGTGAATTGCAGGGTATCGGTCATGGCTACACCTTC; CDR3 protein: CASSELQGIGHGYTF
J gene: TRBJ2-7; D gene: TRBD1; V gene: TRBV24-1; clone size: NA; CDR3 DNA: TGTGCCACTCAAGTACAGGGGGAAACCTACGAGCAGTACTTC; CDR3 protein: CATQVQGETYEQYF
J gene: TRBJ2-3; D gene: TRBD1; V gene: TRBV7-9; clone size: few; CDR3 DNA: TGTGCCAGCAGCTACCGGGACAGATCCACAGATACGCAGTATTTT; CDR3 protein: CASSYRDRSTDTQYF
J gene: TRBJ1-5; D gene: NA; V gene: TRBV24-1; clone size: many; CDR3 DNA: TGTGCCGCCTCTACAGGGTTCCAGCCCCAGCATTTT; CDR3 protein: CAASTGFQPQHF
J gene: TRBJ1-1; D gene: NA; V gene: TRBV25-1; clone size: few; CDR3 DNA: TGTGCCAGCAGTGATAGTGCCGAAGCTTTCTTT; CDR3 protein: CASSDSAEAFF
J gene: TRBJ2-5; D gene: TRBD2; V gene: TRBV15; clone size: NA; CDR3 DNA: TGTGCCGCCAGCAGCTTGGCTAGCGGGGTCCAAGAGACCCAGTACTTC; CDR3 protein: CAASSLASGVQETQYF
J gene: TRBJ1-2; D gene: NA; V gene: TRBV29-1; clone size: many; CDR3 DNA: TGCAGCGTTGATGATCCAGGGAGGTCGAACTATGGCTACACCTTC; CDR3 protein: CSVDDPGRSNYGYTF
J gene: TRBJ1-2; D gene: NA; V gene: TRBV25-1; clone size: NA; CDR3 DNA: TGTGCCAGCAGTTACAGCAATTCACCCGCCTATGGCTACACCTTC; CDR3 protein: CASSYSNSPAYGYTF
J gene: TRBJ1-4; D gene: NA; V gene: TRBV29-1; clone size: NA; CDR3 DNA: TGCAGCGTTCTAGACACTGGGAATAGGCTGTTTTTT; CDR3 protein: CSVLDTGNRLFF
J gene: TRBJ2-7; D gene: TRBD1; V gene: TRBV20-1; clone size: NA; CDR3 DNA: TGCAGTGCTAGAGATAAAGGGACAGGGGGCCACGAGCAGTACTTC; CDR3 protein: CSARDKGTGGHEQYF
J gene: TRBJ1-3; D gene: NA; V gene: TRBV2; clone size: NA; CDR3 DNA: TGTGCCAGCAGTTCAAGCAACTCTGGAAACACCATATATTTT; CDR3 protein: CASSSSNSGNTIYF
J gene: TRBJ2-5; D gene: NA; V gene: TRBV19; clone size: NA; CDR3 DNA: TGTGCCAGTAGTATCCAACTCCAAGAGACCCAGTACTTC; CDR3 protein: CASSIQLQETQYF
J gene: TRBJ2-7; D gene: TRBD2; V gene: TRBV29-1; clone size: NA; CDR3 DNA: TGCAGCTCACCAGCAAGGACTAGCTCTTTCGAGCAGTACTTC; CDR3 protein: CSSPARTSSFEQYF
J gene: TRBJ1-1; D gene: TRBD1; V gene: TRBV25-1; clone size: NA; CDR3 DNA: TGTGCCAGCAGTGAAACGACAGGGGAAACGTTCTTT; CDR3 protein: CASSETTGETFF
J gene: TRBJ2-6; D gene: NA; V gene: TRBV7-9; clone size: few; CDR3 DNA: TGTGCCAGCAGTTATCGACCGAGCTCTGGGGCCAACGTCCTGACTTTC; CDR3 protein: CASSYRPSSGANVLTF
J gene: TRBJ1-1; D gene: NA; V gene: TRBV20-1; clone size: few; CDR3 DNA: TGCAGTGCTAGATTCGACAGGTCGAACACTGAAGCTTTCTTT; CDR3 protein: CSARFDRSNTEAFF
J gene: TRBJ2-7; D gene: NA; V gene: TRBV20-1; clone size: few; CDR3 DNA: TGCAGTGCTAGAGAGGGAAAACTAGATGGTGGCGAGAGGATCTTC; CDR3 protein: CSAREGKLDGGERIF
J gene: TRBJ2-7; D gene: NA; V gene: TRBV2; clone size: many; CDR3 DNA: TGTGCCAGCAGTGAGAATTACGAGCAGTACTTC; CDR3 protein: CASSENYEQYF
J gene: TRBJ1-4; D gene: NA; V gene: TRBV25-1; clone size: NA; CDR3 DNA: TGTGCCAGCAGTGAACCGGGACGGAGTAATGAAAAACTGTTTTTT; CDR3 protein: CASSEPGRSNEKLFF
J gene: TRBJ1-1; D gene: NA; V gene: TRBV7-8; clone size: NA; CDR3 DNA: TGTGCCAGCAGTGACGAGACAAGGATCATGAACACTGAAGCTTTCTTT; CDR3 protein: CASSDETRIMNTEAFF
J gene: TRBJ2-5; D gene: NA; V gene: TRBV20-1; clone size: few; CDR3 DNA: TGCAGTGCTAGACGGGAGAGAGGTTCCGGAGAGACCCAGTACTTC; CDR3 protein: CSARRERGSGETQYF
J gene: TRBJ2-7; D gene: TRBD2; V gene: TRBV5-1; clone size: many; CDR3 DNA: TGCGCCAGCAGGACCACTAGCGGGAGTCTGTACGAGCAGTACTTC; CDR3 protein: CASRTTSGSLYEQYF
J gene: TRBJ2-2; D gene: TRBD1; V gene: TRBV7-9; clone size: NA; CDR3 DNA: TGTGCCAGCAGCTTTGACAGGGACGGCGGGGAGCTGTTTTTT; CDR3 protein: CASSFDRDGGELFF
J gene: TRBJ2-7; D gene: TRBD1; V gene: TRBV29-1; clone size: many; CDR3 DNA: TGCAGCGTCGCTACCCGGGACAGCTCCTACGAGCAGTACTTC; CDR3 protein: CSVATRDSSYEQYF
J gene: TRBJ1-6; D gene: NA; V gene: TRBV20-1; clone size: NA; CDR3 DNA: TGCAGTGCTAGAGCAGAAGGGGGACTTTATAATTCACCCCTCCACTTT; CDR3 protein: CSARAEGGLYNSPLHF
J gene: TRBJ2-5; D gene: NA; V gene: TRBV11-2; clone size: NA; CDR3 DNA: TGTGCCAGCAGCCGTATTGCGGGCAGCCAACAAGAGACCCAGTACTTC; CDR3 protein: CASSRIAGSQQETQYF
J gene: TRBJ2-7; D gene: TRBD1; V gene: TRBV15; clone size: NA; CDR3 DNA: TGTGCCACCAGCAGAGTCGGACAGGGGGATGAGCAGTACTTC; CDR3 protein: CATSRVGQGDEQYF
J gene: TRBJ2-3; D gene: TRBD1; V gene: TRBV7-9; clone size: NA; CDR3 DNA: TGTGCCAGCACCGAATCCGGGACAGGCACAGATACGCAGTATTTT; CDR3 protein: CASTESGTGTDTQYF
J gene: TRBJ2-7; D gene: TRBD1; V gene: TRBV13; clone size: few; CDR3 DNA: TGTGCCAGCAGCTGGGACAGGGAGGACTACGAGCAGTACTTC; CDR3 protein: CASSWDREDYEQYF
J gene: TRBJ2-2; D gene: NA; V gene: TRBV2; clone size: few; CDR3 DNA: TGTGCCAGCACCACGGACCGAACGAACACCGGGGAGCTGTTTTTT; CDR3 protein: CASTTDRTNTGELFF
J gene: TRBJ1-6; D gene: TRBD1; V gene: TRBV12-3/TRBV12-4; clone size: NA; CDR3 DNA: TGTGCCAGCAGCCGGGGACAGGGGGATTCACTCCTCCACTTT; CDR3 protein: CASSRGQGDSLLHF
J gene: TRBJ1-1; D gene: NA; V gene: TRBV29-1; clone size: NA; CDR3 DNA: TGCAGCGTTGTGCCCAGGGTTGAGAACACTGAAGCTTTCTTT; CDR3 protein: CSVVPRVENTEAFF
J gene: TRBJ2-7; D gene: TRBD2; V gene: TRBV20-1; clone size: NA; CDR3 DNA: TGCAGTGCTAGACATACTAGCGGGACATCCTACGAGCAGTACTTC; CDR3 protein: CSARHTSGTSYEQYF
J gene: TRBJ1-2; D gene: TRBD1; V gene: TRBV6-5; clone size: NA; CDR3 DNA: TGTGCCAGCAGCCCCGGGACAGACTGTGGCTACACCTTC; CDR3 protein: CASSPGTDCGYTF
J gene: TRBJ2-2; D gene: TRBD2; V gene: TRBV7-9; clone size: many; CDR3 DNA: TGTGCCAGCAGCTTGGGGCTAGCGGGGAACACCGGGGAGCTGTTTTTT; CDR3 protein: CASSLGLAGNTGELFF
J gene: TRBJ2-7; D gene: NA; V gene: TRBV9; clone size: NA; CDR3 DNA: TGTGCCAGCAGCCAAGCTGATAGCGGCTCCTACGAGCAGTACTTC; CDR3 protein: CASSQADSGSYEQYF
J gene: TRBJ2-7; D gene: TRBD2; V gene: TRBV7-2; clone size: few; CDR3 DNA: TGTGCCAGCAGCGGGACTAGCGGGACGCTCGAGCAGTACTTC; CDR3 protein: CASSGTSGTLEQYF
J gene: TRBJ1-1; D gene: NA; V gene: TRBV7-9; clone size: NA; CDR3 DNA: TGTGCCAGCAGCAGACCCATACAGGCCCCCACTGAAGCTTTCTTT; CDR3 protein: CASSRPIQAPTEAFF
J gene: TRBJ2-5; D gene: NA; V gene: TRBV7-2; clone size: many; CDR3 DNA: TGTGCCAGCAGCTTAGGAGTTACGACCCAGTACTTC; CDR3 protein: CASSLGVTTQYF